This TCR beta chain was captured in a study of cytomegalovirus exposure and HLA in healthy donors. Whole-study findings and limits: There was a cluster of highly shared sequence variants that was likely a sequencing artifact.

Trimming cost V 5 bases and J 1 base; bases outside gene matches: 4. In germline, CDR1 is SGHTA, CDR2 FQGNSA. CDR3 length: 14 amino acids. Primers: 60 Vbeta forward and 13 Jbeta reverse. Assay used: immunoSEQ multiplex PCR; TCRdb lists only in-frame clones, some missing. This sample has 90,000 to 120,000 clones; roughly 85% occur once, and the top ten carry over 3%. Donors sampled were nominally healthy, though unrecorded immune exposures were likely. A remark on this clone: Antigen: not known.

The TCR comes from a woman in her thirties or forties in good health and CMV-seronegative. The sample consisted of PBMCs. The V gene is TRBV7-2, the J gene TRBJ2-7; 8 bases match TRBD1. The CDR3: CASSVGTGSYEQYF. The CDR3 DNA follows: TGTGCCAGCAGCGTCGGGACAGGATCCTACGAGCAGTACTTC.